Here is one TCR beta chain with its context. The entry originates in a study of blood T cell repertoires in COVID-19. Study in general: In each case, the material was cDNA or gDNA derived from T cells, B-cell-depleted T cells, or PBMCs.

The germline V and J ends were trimmed by 1 base and 3 bases, with 11 bases remaining between them. The germline gives CDR1 SGHAT, CDR2 FQDESV (reference sequence). The CDR3 is 15 residues long. The protocol was immunoSEQ multiplex PCR, while the TCRdb copy is restricted to in-frame clones and leaves out a portion. This sample carries 140,000 to 150,000 clones, roughly 88% of them seen once, and the ten largest clones take around 4.2%. The rearrangement links TRBV11-1 to TRBJ2-3; the D gene is possibly TRBD2 (5 bases). This clonotype originated in a man aged 45-60 years who had recovered from COVID-19. The sample comprised PBMCs or T cells enriched from blood (not recorded which). The CDR3 spells CASSLVGGLTDTQYF. CDR3 in DNA: TGTGCCAGCAGCTTAGTGGGTGGACTTACAGATACGCAGTATTTT.